The present entry profiles one TCR beta chain with its context. Profiling relied on immunoSEQ multiplex PCR, and the TCRdb table lists in-frame clones only, not all of them. Of around 95,000 clones listed, about nine tenths are singletons. The data derive from a study of T cell changes during pregnancy in multiple sclerosis. V lost 7 bases to trimming and J lost 0 bases, with 10 bases between them. The germline CDR1 and CDR2 sequences are LNHDA and SQIVND (reference sequence). This CDR3 region has 14 residues. The sequence came from a female donor with multiple sclerosis, enrolled in a pregnancy study. Sequenced material: peripheral blood, taken after pregnancy. The chain recombines TRBV19 with TRBJ1-5, with no clear D. The CDR3 reads CASTFSYSNQPQHF. In nucleotides, the CDR3 is TGTGCCAGTACTTTCAGTTATAGCAATCAGCCCCAGCATTTT.